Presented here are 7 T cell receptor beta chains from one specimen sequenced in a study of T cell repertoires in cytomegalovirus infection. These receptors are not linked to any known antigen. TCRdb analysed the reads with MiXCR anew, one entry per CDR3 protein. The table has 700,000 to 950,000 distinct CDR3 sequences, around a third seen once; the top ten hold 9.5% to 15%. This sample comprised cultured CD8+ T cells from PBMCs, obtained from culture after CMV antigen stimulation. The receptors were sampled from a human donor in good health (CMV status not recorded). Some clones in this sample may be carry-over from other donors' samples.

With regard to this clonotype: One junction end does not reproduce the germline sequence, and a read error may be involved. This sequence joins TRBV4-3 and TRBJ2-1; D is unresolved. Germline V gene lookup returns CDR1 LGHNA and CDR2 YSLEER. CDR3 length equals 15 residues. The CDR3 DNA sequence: TGCGCCAGCAGCCCTCGAGAGGTCCTCTACGATGAGCAGTTCTTC. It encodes CASSPREVLYDEQFF.

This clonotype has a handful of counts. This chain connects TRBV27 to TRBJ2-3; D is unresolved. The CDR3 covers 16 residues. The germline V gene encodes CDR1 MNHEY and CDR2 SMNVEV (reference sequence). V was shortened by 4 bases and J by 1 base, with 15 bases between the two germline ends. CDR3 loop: CASSWIAPPGTDTQYF. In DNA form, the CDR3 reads TGTGCCAGCAGTTGGATTGCTCCACCCGGCACAGATACGCAGTATTTT.

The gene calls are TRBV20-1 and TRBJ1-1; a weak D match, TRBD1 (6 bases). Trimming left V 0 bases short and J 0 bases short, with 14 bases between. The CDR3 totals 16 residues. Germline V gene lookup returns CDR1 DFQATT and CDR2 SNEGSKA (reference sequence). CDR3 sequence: CSARDLEQGMNTEAFF. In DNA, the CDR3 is TGCAGTGCTAGAGATCTCGAACAGGGTATGAACACTGAAGCTTTCTTT.

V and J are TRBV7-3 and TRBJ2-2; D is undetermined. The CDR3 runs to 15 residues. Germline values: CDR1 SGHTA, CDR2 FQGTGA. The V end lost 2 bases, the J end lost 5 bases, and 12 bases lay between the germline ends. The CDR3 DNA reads TGTGCCAGCAGCTTAGTATTTGGGCCAACCGGGGAGCTGTTTTTT. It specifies CASSLVFGPTGELFF.

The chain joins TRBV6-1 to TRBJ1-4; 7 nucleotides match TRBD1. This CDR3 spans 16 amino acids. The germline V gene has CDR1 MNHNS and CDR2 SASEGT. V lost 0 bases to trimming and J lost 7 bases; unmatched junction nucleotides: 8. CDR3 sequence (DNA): TGTGCCAGCAGTGAAGCGCAGGGGGTATTGGGTGAAAAACTGTTTTTT. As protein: CASSEAQGVLGEKLFF.

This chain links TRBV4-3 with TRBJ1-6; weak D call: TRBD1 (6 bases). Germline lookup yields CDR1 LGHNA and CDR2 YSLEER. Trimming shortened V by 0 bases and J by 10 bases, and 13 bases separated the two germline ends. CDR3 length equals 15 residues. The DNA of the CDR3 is TGCGCCAGCAGCCAAGAACCAGGGGTTAAATCACCCCTCCACTTT. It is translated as CASSQEPGVKSPLHF.

CDR3: CASSAEDGGSGNTIYF. The CDR3 nucleotides read TGTGCCAGCAGCGCCGAGGACGGAGGCTCTGGAAACACCATATATTTT. The V call is TRBV9, the J call TRBJ1-3; D not resolved. In germline, CDR1 is SGDLS, CDR2 YYNGEE. The V end lost 3 bases, the J end lost 0 bases, and 13 bases lay between the germline ends. CDR3 size: 16 residues.